The subject of this entry is one T cell receptor (beta chain). The target of this receptor is not known. Base qualities are not recorded, but no much larger clone differs from it by a single base. This record belongs to a study of blood T cell repertoires in COVID-19 (dated by TCRdb to about 2020). In the study overall: Collaborator samples came from the United States, Italy and Spain and covered acute and convalescent phases of COVID-19. The samples were drawn from two sources: the first 160 participants of the ongoing ImmuneRACE study, and fewer than 1,500 subjects contributed by 6 global collaborators. Sample metadata almost always included a de-identified subject ID, COVID-19 status, age in years and sex. A freely available public database, intended as a resource for researchers studying the immune response to SARS-CoV-2, is where the repertoires were released. Where available, HLA class I and class II types were taken from metadata supplied by the sample provider and were not determined by assay-based typing. The prospective study material was composed of cDNA or gDNA derived from T cells, B-cell-depleted T cells, or PBMCs. Deeply sampled blood TCRbeta repertoires from subjects exposed to, actively infected with, or recovered from COVID-19 were included in the dataset.

Collaborating institutions collected whole blood in K2EDTA tubes following their own protocols. For TCRbeta analysis, collaborator samples were shipped as frozen whole blood, as isolated PBMCs, or as DNA extracted from either sample type. TCRbeta CDR3 regions were amplified from genomic DNA using the immunoSEQ Assay, a bias-controlled multiplex PCR. In the source study's methods: Within the assay, amplification of reference gene primers was used to estimate how many nucleated cells each sample contained. To quantify the absolute abundance of each unique TCRbeta CDR3 rearrangement, sequence reads were collapsed and filtered. For each sample, productive Simpson clonality was calculated as the square root of Simpson's diversity index over productive rearrangements. TCRdb retrieved this table from immuneACCESS and kept in-frame rearrangements only. Not all clones are present; in checked studies, unresolved V genes account for under half, and no reason is known for the remainder. From that table come the V and J calls and clone size; the DNA was used to work out D and trimming. Recorded for this sample are around 150,000 clones; roughly 80% of them occurred a single time. Approximately 6.1% of the sample is taken by the ten largest.

From the cysteine up to the phenylalanine, the CDR3 has a length of 13 residues. The retained sequence is limited to the CDR3, 39 bases, with the frame set at the first base. V sheds 0 bases and J sheds 4 bases, leaving 7 bases between their ends. Looking up the germline V gene (reference sequence) yields CDR1 LNHDA and CDR2 SQIVND. What the work shows at the level of the full study, not this receptor alone: Clinical and demographic metadata were provided uncurated, with the amount varying by source and participant.

Sequencing was done on a sample of peripheral blood. The V and J segments used are TRBV19 and TRBJ2-7; a confident D gene designation cannot be given. The clonotype was recovered from a human donor in a cohort sampled during active COVID-19. This receptor has the CDR3 CASSIDIVYEQYF. The DNA sequence is TGTGCCAGTAGTATAGATATTGTATACGAGCAGTACTTC.